This T cell receptor beta chain originates from a study of T cells in Graves' hyperthyroidism and ophthalmopathy. With V trimmed by 2 bases and J by 1 base, 10 bases remained unmatched. The CDR3 spans 17 residues. CDR1 is SGHDN, CDR2 FVKESK, per germline. RNA transcripts gave rise to amplified TCR beta CDR3 regions. Researchers ran a first-round RT-PCR on the TCR CDR3 using the HTBI primer set. TCRdb re-derived calls from the multiplex PCR reads in MiXCR, one entry per CDR3 protein. The sample yields under 400,000 distinct CDR3 sequences, around 16% seen once. The TCR sequence derives from a man in his thirties or forties with Graves' hyperthyroidism. The gene calls are TRBV14 and TRBJ1-1; TRBD1 agrees at 7 bases. Input material: blood. The CDR3 bases are TGTGCCAGCAGCCAAAGGGCTCGGACAGGTTGGAACACTGAAGCTTTCTTT. Protein: CASSQRARTGWNTEAFF.